This T cell receptor beta chain was recovered during a study of T cell clonotyping in hematopoietic cell transplantation. General study findings and limits: Graft donor and pretransplant recipient Inverse Simpson Index values predicted broader posttransplant TCR diversity. No sorting was done, leaving CD4 and CD8 contributions mixed.

Time point here: recipient sample about 28 days before transplant, after cytoreduction. This clone has more than one count but fewer than ten. Its antigen remains unknown. The germline V and J ends were trimmed by 4 bases and 0 bases, with 4 bases remaining between them. In germline, CDR1 is ENHRY, CDR2 SYGVKD. The CDR3 runs 12 residues. This table comes from immunoSEQ multiplex PCR, and its TCRdb copy is limited to in-frame clones, with some not included. Among roughly 27,000 clones listed, around 83% were seen once. Sequencing used peripheral blood mononuclear cells, obtained before stem cell transplant. The sequence was collected from a woman aged 55-70 years with acute myeloid leukemia. Some clones in this sample may be carry-over from other donors' samples. This chain links TRBV10-3 with TRBJ2-7; D uncertain. In DNA form, the CDR3 reads TGTGCCATCAGTGGGTTCTCCTACGAGCAGTACTTC. It translates to CAISGFSYEQYF.